The 27 T cell receptor beta chains in this list originate from one sample, sequenced in a study of blood T cells in healthy people across ages. Combining a sample-barcoded 5' primer with a J-beta primer mix, a second PCR ran for roughly 7 to 11 cycles. Each CDR3 protein is one row after TCRdb ran MiXCR on the 5' RACE reads. The table has approximately 900,000 distinct CDR3 sequences, 25% to 30% seen once; the top ten hold about 10%. The same sample was also used in a study of T cells of mothers and their children.

Sequencing was done on a sample of blood. The receptors originated from a woman in her forties in good health.

The chain employs TRBV6-1 and TRBJ2-7; D is perhaps TRBD1 (6 bases). Germline V gene sequence: CDR1 MNHNS, CDR2 SASEGT. This CDR3 region has 15 residues. V lost 7 bases to trimming and J lost 6 bases, with 22 bases between them. This CDR3 is CASITPNRESGEQYF. In DNA form, the CDR3 reads TGTGCCAGCATAACACCAAACAGGGAAAGTGGCGAGCAGTACTTC.

This clonotype was observed many times. The V call is TRBV4-1, the J call TRBJ1-2, with unresolved D. Trimming cost V 0 bases and J 8 bases, with 13 bases left between them. CDR3 length equals 14 residues. Germline-derived CDR1 and CDR2 are MGHRA and YSYEKL. The CDR3 here is CASSQELRIGGYTF. The DNA for the CDR3 is TGCGCCAGCAGCCAAGAATTAAGGATTGGGGGCTACACCTTC.

The rearrangement uses TRBV7-9 and TRBJ2-7; D might be TRBD1 (6 bases). The CDR3 extends over 13 amino acids. V was shortened by 11 bases and J by 0 bases, with 14 bases between the two germline ends. Germline CDR1 is SEHNR and CDR2 is FQNEAQ (reference sequence). The CDR3 here is CAARKDSSYEQYF. The CDR3 nucleotides read TGTGCCGCACGGAAGGACAGCTCCTACGAGCAGTACTTC. The entire variable domain, with the rest obtained from reference TRBV7-9 and TRBJ2-7, is as follows: DTGVSQNPRHKITKRGQNVTFRCDPISEHNRLYWYRQTLGQGPEFLTYFQNEAQLEKSRLLSDRFSAERPKGSFSTLEIQRTEQGDSAMYLCAARKDSSYEQYFGPGTRLTVT.

This clonotype turned up a few times. V gene TRBV6-4 combines with J gene TRBJ2-5; TRBD2 agrees at 13 bases. This CDR3 spans 13 amino acids. In germline, CDR1 is MRHNA, CDR2 SNTAGT. Losses at the gene ends were 6 bases for V and 5 bases for J; bases not matched to a gene: 0. CDR3 DNA: TGTGCCAGCAGGACTAGCGGGGGGGAGACCCAGTACTTC. It translates to CASRTSGGETQYF.

This clonotype was recorded at least ten times. The chain uses TRBV29-1 and TRBJ2-7; TRBD2 matches 7 bases. The CDR3 has 14 residues. The V gene end was trimmed by 7 bases and the J gene end by 3 bases; junction bases not matched to a gene: 12. Germline-derived CDR1 and CDR2 are SQVTM and ANQGSEA. The CDR3 bases are TGCAGCGCCGCCGGGACTACTTCTCGCTACGAGCAGTACTTC. Protein product: CSAAGTTSRYEQYF.

CDR3 residues: CASSEATGTDTQYF. The DNA for the CDR3 is TGTGCCAGCAGTGAAGCGACAGGCACAGATACGCAGTATTTT. The chain has TRBV6-1 and TRBJ2-3; perhaps TRBD1 as D (5 bases). The CDR3 contains 14 residues. Germline CDR1 MNHNS, CDR2 SASEGT. V was shortened by 0 bases and J by 1 base, with 5 bases between the two germline ends.

This clonotype was detected only a few times. The chain employs TRBV18 and TRBJ2-3; 9 positions agree with TRBD1. V lost 3 bases to trimming and J lost 5 bases; unmatched junction nucleotides: 6. Germline CDR1 reads KGHSH; CDR2 reads LQKENI. The CDR3 is 15 amino acids. The CDR3 reads CASSPQGQGIDTQYF. The CDR3 bases are TGTGCCAGCTCACCCCAAGGACAGGGGATAGATACGCAGTATTTT.

V is TRBV20-1 and J is TRBJ1-2; D possibly corresponds to TRBD1 (6 bases). V was pared by 1 base and J by 7 bases, with 13 bases between. The CDR3 totals 13 residues. Germline V gene data show CDR1 as DFQATT and CDR2 as SNEGSKA (reference sequence). The CDR3 region has the DNA TGCAGTGCTAGAGGGGGGCTGAAATCTGGCTACACCTTC. Protein: CSARGGLKSGYTF.

With respect to this clonotype: A much larger clone lies a single base off, so this may be a read error. The chain has TRBV3-1 and TRBJ2-1, with D uncertain. Germline-derived CDR1 and CDR2 are LGHDT and YNNKEL (reference sequence). V was pared by 0 bases and J by 13 bases, with 16 bases between. The CDR3 runs to 14 residues. CDR3 residues: CASSQDQTARTQFF. CDR3 nucleotide sequence: TGTGCCAGCAGCCAAGATCAAACAGCCAGGACCCAGTTCTTC.

This chain uses TRBV19 with TRBJ1-5; 8 bases fit TRBD1. Germline-derived CDR1 and CDR2 are LNHDA and SQIVND (reference sequence). The CDR3 has 16 amino acids. Trimming cost V 6 bases and J 7 bases; bases outside gene matches: 14. The CDR3 sequence is CASSRTGTRSEQPQHF. The CDR3 bases are TGTGCCAGTAGCCGGACAGGGACTCGTTCAGAGCAGCCCCAGCATTTT.

This clonotype was counted at least ten times. The chain couples TRBV28 to TRBJ2-1, with a tentative D call TRBD2 (6 bases). Germline loops: CDR1 MDHEN, CDR2 SYDVKM. The CDR3 totals 15 residues. Trimming stripped 4 bases from V and 4 bases from J, with 14 bases between. CDR3 amino acids: CASSSPGREYNEQFF. CDR3 sequence (DNA): TGTGCCAGCAGTTCTCCCGGACGGGAGTACAATGAGCAGTTCTTC.

This clonotype was counted ten times or more. This rearrangement joins TRBV28 to TRBJ2-3; D not certain. This CDR3 has 15 residues. Germline assignment: CDR1 MDHEN and CDR2 SYDVKM. Trimming removed 5 bases at V and 0 bases at J, with 12 bases between. CDR3 loop: CASSPTDTSTDTQYF. DNA of the CDR3: TGTGCCAGCAGTCCAACCGATACTAGCACAGATACGCAGTATTTT. Drawing the rest from reference TRBV28 and TRBJ2-3, the complete variable domain is DVKVTQSSRYLVKRTGEKVFLECVQDMDHENMFWYRQDPGLGLRLIYFSYDVKMKEKGDIPEGYSVSREKKERFSLILESASTNQTSMYLCASSPTDTSTDTQYFGPGTRLTVL.

This chain uses TRBV3-1 with TRBJ2-7; tentatively, D is TRBD2 (6 bases). Germline V gene lookup returns CDR1 LGHDT and CDR2 YNNKEL (reference sequence). The V end lost 4 bases, the J end lost 2 bases, and 15 bases lay between the germline ends. The CDR3 consists of 15 residues. The CDR3 loop reads CASSLSGLDAYEQYF. The CDR3 nucleotides are TGTGCCAGCAGCCTATCGGGACTTGACGCCTACGAGCAGTACTTC.

This clonotype was seen more than once but under ten times. The rearrangement uses TRBV7-2 and TRBJ1-5; unclear D gene. Germline CDR1 reads SGHTA; CDR2 reads FQGNSA. Trimming removed 1 base from V and 6 bases from J, with 10 bases in between. The CDR3 has 14 amino acids. The CDR3 sequence: CASSLGGHTQPQHF. The CDR3 nucleotides read TGTGCCAGCAGCTTAGGGGGTCACACTCAGCCCCAGCATTTT.

The V call is TRBV20-1, the J call TRBJ1-2; no definite D call. CDR1 DFQATT and CDR2 SNEGSKA come from the germline V gene (reference sequence). This CDR3 contains 14 residues. Trimming took off 3 bases at V and 2 bases at J, with 13 bases between the two ends. CDR3 nucleotides: TGCAGTGCTAGTCAGGCGGTAGGGAACTATGGCTACACCTTC. Amino acid sequence: CSASQAVGNYGYTF.

The gene calls are TRBV6-2 or TRBV6-3 and TRBJ2-2, with TRBD2 identical over 10 bases. The V and J ends lost 6 bases and 0 bases, in that order; junction bases with no gene match: 10. The CDR3 runs to 18 residues. The germline CDR1 and CDR2 sequences are MNHEY and SVGEGT. CDR3 coding DNA: TGTGCCAGCAGACCCGAACTAGCGGGACCCGCGAACACCGGGGAGCTGTTTTTT. Its protein product is CASRPELAGPANTGELFF.

Note on this clonotype: A much larger clone is a single base away; this may be a read error. This chain connects TRBV20-1 to TRBJ2-1, with 9 bases aligning to TRBD1. Per the germline V gene, CDR1 is DFQATT and CDR2 is SNEGSKA (reference sequence). The CDR3 runs 12 residues. The CDR3 sequence is CRAGTGSNEQFF. CDR3 coding DNA: TGCAGGGCGGGGACAGGGAGCAATGAGCAGTTCTTC.

This clonotype appeared a few times. CDR3 in amino acids: CASSFGALGANVLTF. CDR3 in DNA: TGTGCCAGCAGCTTCGGAGCCCTGGGGGCCAACGTCCTGACTTTC. The chain is built from TRBV7-2 and TRBJ2-6; D is undetermined. The V end was cut by 3 bases, the J end by 4 bases, with 10 bases between. Germline lookup yields CDR1 SGHTA and CDR2 FQGNSA. The CDR3 totals 15 residues.

This clonotype was recorded at least ten times. Given a much more abundant clone one base away, this may be a read error. The chain combines TRBV20-1 with TRBJ2-1; 10 nucleotides line up with TRBD2. Per the germline V gene, CDR1 is DFQATT and CDR2 is SNEGSKA (reference sequence). This CDR3 contains 14 residues. The J segment lost 7 bases and the V segment lost 0 bases, leaving 3 bases of the junction unmatched. The CDR3 DNA reads TGCAGTGCTAGAGACAGCGGGGGGGCGAATGAGCAGTTCTTC. Amino acids: CSARDSGGANEQFF.

The V call is TRBV7-2, the J call TRBJ2-1; D is unclear. The CDR3 contains 13 residues. Germline loops: CDR1 SGHTA, CDR2 FQGNSA. V was trimmed by 4 bases and J by 6 bases, leaving 10 bases between them. CDR3 sequence (DNA): TGTGCCAGCAGCTCGTATGCCGGCAATGAGCAGTTCTTC. Translation: CASSSYAGNEQFF.

In this sample, this clonotype turned up many times. The CDR3 DNA sequence: TGTGCCAGCACTCCCGGGCCGGGTGGAGTGCAGTACTTC. The encoded protein is CASTPGPGGVQYF. This chain uses TRBV2 with TRBJ2-7; D call uncertain. Trimming cost V 7 bases and J 9 bases, with 19 bases left between them. The germline gives CDR1 SNHLY, CDR2 FYNNEI. The CDR3 has 13 amino acids.

The CDR3 DNA follows: TGTGCCAGCAGTGAATGGAGGGCAGGGGACTACAAGCAGTACTTC. Protein product: CASSEWRAGDYKQYF. The V and J genes are TRBV2 and TRBJ2-5; maybe TRBD2 (7 bases). There are 15 residues in the CDR3. Germline V lookup: CDR1 SNHLY, CDR2 FYNNEI. With 2 bases removed from V and 11 bases from J, the gap between germline ends came to 21 bases.

Worth noting for this clonotype: An end of the junction does not agree with germline; a read error may underlie this. The genes are TRBV11-2 and TRBJ2-1; TRBD2 agrees at 9 bases. The V gene's germline CDR1 is SGHAT and CDR2 FQNNGV. This CDR3 contains 14 residues. The CDR3 reads CASRGAGGPNERFF. The CDR3 coding sequence is TGTGCCAGCAGAGGAGCGGGGGGACCCAATGAGCGGTTCTTC.

A word on this clonotype: A much larger clone lies a single base off, so this may be a read error. This chain uses TRBV6-1 with TRBJ2-1; D may correspond to TRBD1 or TRBD2 (5 bases each). The germline V and J ends were trimmed by 1 base and 10 bases, with 17 bases remaining between them. The CDR3 length is 15 residues. Germline V gene sequence: CDR1 MNHNS, CDR2 SASEGT. The CDR3 is CASSEEGPRAGEQFF. Written as DNA, the CDR3 is TGTGCCAGCAGTGAAGAGGGGCCCAGGGCGGGCGAGCAGTTCTTC.

This clonotype was seen more than once but under ten times. The genes are TRBV7-3 and TRBJ2-3; 11 nucleotides agree with TRBD1. Germline V gene sequence: CDR1 SGHTA, CDR2 FQGTGA. CDR3 length: 16 amino acids. The junction had 6 bases not matched to a gene; V was cut back by 5 bases and J by 2 bases. The CDR3 coding sequence is TGTGCCAGCAGCGCACCGGGACAGGGGGTCACAGATACGCAGTATTTT. This gives the protein CASSAPGQGVTDTQYF.

This clonotype came up many times. The V gene is TRBV6-2 or TRBV6-3, the J gene TRBJ2-3; 7 bases agree with TRBD1. The CDR3 has 15 residues. The germline V gene encodes CDR1 MNHEY and CDR2 SVGEGT. J lost 6 bases, V lost 1 base, and 7 bases had no gene match. The CDR3 loop reads CASSYLGRGSDTQYF. Written as DNA, the CDR3 is TGTGCCAGCAGTTACTTGGGCAGGGGGTCCGATACGCAGTATTTT.

The sample holds many counts of this clonotype. CDR3 bases: TGCAGTGCTAGCGGTCTAGCGGGTGATCAAGAGACCCAGTACTTC. It specifies CSASGLAGDQETQYF. The chain joins TRBV20-1 to TRBJ2-5, with TRBD2 matching over 8 bases. Per germline, CDR1 DFQATT and CDR2 SNEGSKA (reference sequence). V dropped 3 bases and J dropped 2; count of bases not matched to a gene: 8. This CDR3 has 15 residues.